This T cell receptor beta chain is from a study of patients and donors after allogeneic stem cell transplantation. This clonotype turned up a few times. TCRdb passed the RT-PCR reads through MiXCR, listing each CDR3 protein once. Of roughly 960,000 distinct CDR3 sequences detected, under 20% appear once; the ten largest clones hold 5.5% to 6.5%. V was trimmed by 2 bases and J by 5 bases, leaving 16 bases between them. Per the germline V gene, CDR1 is SGHRS and CDR2 is YFSETQ. This CDR3 is built from 15 residues. The sequenced sample was blood, either unsorted or a sorted T cell fraction (not recorded which). This TCR came from a human donor who was either an allogeneic HSCT recipient or a stem cell or donor lymphocyte infusion donor (not recorded which). It is not recorded whose cells these are; they may come from a transplant donor. The chain joins TRBV5-1 to TRBJ1-1; TRBD1 is a possible D gene (6 bases). The chain's CDR3 is CASSFPGGAQTEAFF. DNA of the CDR3: TGCGCCAGCAGCTTTCCCGGGGGCGCACAGACTGAAGCTTTCTTT.